The rows below give T cell receptor beta chains drawn from one sample of a study of PD-1 blockade in classical Hodgkin lymphoma. The assay was immunoSEQ multiplex PCR, and TCRdb's table has in-frame clones only and misses some. The table has about 84,000 clones, under 90% seen once; the top ten hold about 20%. This sample comprised peripheral blood mononuclear cells (PBMCs), obtained at baseline. The receptors originated from a human donor with classical Hodgkin lymphoma. Each CDR3 is given with its conserved first and last residue. A D gene is named only where the DNA matches it firmly. The size field is filled for only some rows; it gives once, few, many or a size class.

J,size,D,V,CDR3,DNA
TRBJ1-5,.,.,TRBV27,CASSFGAEQPQHF,TGTGCCAGCAGTTTTGGCGCAGAACAGCCCCAGCATTTT
TRBJ2-2,few,.,TRBV14,CASSQERVTGELFF,TGTGCCAGCAGCCAAGAGCGGGTTACCGGGGAGCTGTTTTTT
TRBJ2-2,.,.,TRBV6-5,CASSYEHTGELFF,TGTGCCAGCAGTTATGAGCACACCGGGGAGCTGTTTTTT
TRBJ1-1,.,TRBD1,TRBV10-2,CASSEFLTGQGNTEAFF,TGCGCCAGCAGTGAGTTTTTGACGGGACAGGGGAACACTGAAGCTTTCTTT
TRBJ2-1,.,TRBD2,TRBV14,CASSPVAGEVFPYNEQFF,TGTGCCAGCAGCCCCGTAGCGGGAGAAGTTTTCCCCTACAATGAGCAGTTCTTC
TRBJ2-2,.,.,TRBV28,CASSSLDRYNTGELFF,TGTGCCAGCAGTTCTTTAGACAGGTACAACACCGGGGAGCTGTTTTTT
TRBJ2-1,.,TRBD2,TRBV11-3,CASSLSGTHNEQFF,TGTGCCAGCAGCTTAAGCGGGACGCACAATGAGCAGTTCTTC
TRBJ1-3,.,.,TRBV10-3,CAISESWTSSGNTIYF,TGTGCCATCAGTGAGTCTTGGACCTCTTCTGGAAACACCATATATTTT
TRBJ1-2,few,TRBD1,TRBV13,CASSLTGDRDGYTF,TGTGCCAGCAGCTTAACGGGAGACAGGGACGGCTACACCTTC
TRBJ2-7,.,.,TRBV28,CASSLLGLTKSYEQYF,TGTGCCAGCAGTTTACTGGGACTTACAAAATCCTACGAGCAGTACTTC
TRBJ1-2,.,.,TRBV28,CASSSFPREGYTF,TGTGCCAGCAGTTCTTTCCCTCGGGAGGGCTACACCTTC
TRBJ2-7,once,TRBD2,TRBV30,CAWSGIAGKKYEQYF,TGTGCCTGGAGTGGGATAGCGGGGAAAAAGTACGAGCAGTACTTC
TRBJ1-5,.,TRBD1,TRBV28,CASRGQGARSNQPQHF,TGTGCCAGCCGGGGACAGGGGGCGCGGAGCAATCAGCCCCAGCATTTT
TRBJ1-1,.,.,TRBV29-1,CSVEYTKNTEAFF,TGCAGCGTTGAGTACACTAAGAACACTGAAGCTTTCTTT
TRBJ1-2,once,.,TRBV14,CASSHQRPGWGEYGYTF,TGTGCCAGCAGCCATCAGAGACCTGGCTGGGGTGAATATGGCTACACCTTC
TRBJ1-1,.,.,TRBV7-8,CASSLVPGVTTEAFF,TGTGCCAGCAGCTTAGTCCCGGGTGTGACCACTGAAGCTTTCTTT
TRBJ2-1,.,TRBD2,TRBV7-2,CASRTSGGAYNEQFF,TGTGCCAGCAGGACTAGCGGAGGGGCCTACAATGAGCAGTTCTTC
TRBJ1-5,few,.,TRBV4-3,CASSQSGGQPQHF,TGCGCCAGCAGCCAGAGTGGAGGGCAGCCCCAGCATTTT
TRBJ1-2,.,.,TRBV7-2,CASSLVSTGGLAFDGYTF,TGTGCCAGCAGCTTAGTCTCGACCGGGGGGCTAGCGTTTGATGGCTACACCTTC
TRBJ2-7,.,.,TRBV10-3,CAISESGVALSYEQYF,TGTGCCATCAGTGAATCCGGCGTGGCTCTCTCCTACGAGCAGTACTTC
TRBJ1-4,.,TRBD1,TRBV30,CAWTLPGTGGGKLFF,TGTGCCTGGACCCTGCCCGGGACAGGGGGGGGAAAACTGTTTTTT
TRBJ2-2,.,.,TRBV19,CASSMSDLSNTGELFF,TGTGCCAGTAGTATGTCGGACTTGTCGAACACCGGGGAGCTGTTTTTT
TRBJ1-2,.,.,TRBV2,CASSDRVAGYTF,TGTGCCAGCAGTGACAGGGTAGCTGGCTACACCTTC
TRBJ2-1,.,TRBD1,TRBV10-3,CAIRAGTGSRNEQFF,TGTGCCATCAGGGCCGGGACAGGGAGTCGAAATGAGCAGTTCTTC
TRBJ2-3,.,.,TRBV4-1,CASSHATDTDTQYF,TGCGCCAGCAGCCACGCGACAGATACAGATACGCAGTATTTT
TRBJ2-7,once,.,TRBV5-6,CASSLSQGSSYEQYF,TGTGCCAGCAGCTTGAGTCAGGGTTCCAGCTACGAGCAGTACTTC
TRBJ1-1,.,.,TRBV29-1,CSVATVLNTEAFF,TGCAGCGTTGCGACGGTGCTGAACACTGAAGCTTTCTTT
TRBJ2-4,.,.,TRBV28,CASIGQGSNIQYF,TGTGCCAGCATAGGCCAGGGGTCAAACATTCAGTACTTC
TRBJ1-1,once,TRBD1,TRBV11-2,CASSFGTGWGNTEAFF,TGTGCCAGCAGCTTCGGGACAGGTTGGGGGAACACTGAAGCTTTCTTT
TRBJ1-1,.,.,TRBV19,CASSIGTITEAFF,TGTGCCAGTAGTATCGGGACTATAACTGAAGCTTTCTTT
TRBJ1-2,.,TRBD1,TRBV15,CATSRLDRAGYGYTF,TGTGCCACCAGCAGGCTGGACAGGGCGGGCTATGGCTACACCTTC
TRBJ1-1,.,.,TRBV5-1,CASSLGTETEAFF,TGCGCCAGCAGCTTGGGGACAGAAACTGAAGCTTTCTTT
TRBJ1-5,.,.,TRBV6-6,CASSYSIQGSNQPQHF,TGTGCCAGCAGTTACTCGATTCAGGGCAGCAATCAGCCCCAGCATTTT
TRBJ2-1,.,.,TRBV10-3,CAISGQGNEQFF,TGTGCCATCAGTGGGCAGGGTAATGAGCAGTTCTTC
TRBJ2-3,many,.,TRBV7-9,CASSSERRVRTQYF,TGTGCCAGCAGCTCCGAGCGCAGGGTGAGGACGCAGTATTTT
TRBJ2-1,.,TRBD1,TRBV12-5,CASGATGGRYNEQFF,TGTGCTAGTGGTGCAACAGGGGGGAGGTACAATGAGCAGTTCTTC
TRBJ2-2,.,.,TRBV14,CASSQARNTGELFF,TGTGCCAGCAGCCAAGCCAGAAACACCGGGGAGCTGTTTTTT
TRBJ2-7,.,.,TRBV7-9,CASSQAGGRQYF,TGTGCCAGCAGCCAAGCAGGTGGTCGGCAGTACTTC
TRBJ1-4,once,.,TRBV27,CASSLEGPRTNEKLFF,TGTGCCAGCAGTTTAGAGGGGCCGCGGACTAATGAAAAACTGTTTTTT
TRBJ2-2,.,.,TRBV18,CASSPDRTTGELFF,TGTGCCAGCTCACCCGACAGGACTACCGGGGAGCTGTTTTTT
TRBJ2-5,.,TRBD2,TRBV5-6,CASRRSREGRRETQYF,TGTGCCAGCAGACGGTCACGGGAGGGCCGGCGTGAGACCCAGTACTTC
TRBJ2-7,.,.,TRBV28,CASSSRDISYEQYF,TGTGCCAGCAGTTCTCGGGACATATCCTACGAGCAGTACTTC